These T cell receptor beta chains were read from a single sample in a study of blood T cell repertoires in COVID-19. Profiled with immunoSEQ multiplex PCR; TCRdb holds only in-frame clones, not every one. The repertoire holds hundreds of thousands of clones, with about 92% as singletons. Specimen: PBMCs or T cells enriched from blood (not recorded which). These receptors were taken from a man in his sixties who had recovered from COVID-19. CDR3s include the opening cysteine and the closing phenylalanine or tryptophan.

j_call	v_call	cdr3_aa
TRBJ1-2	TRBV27	CASSARDTYGYTF
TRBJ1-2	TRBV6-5	CASLPGQGLAYTF
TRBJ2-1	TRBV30	CAWSPQGLGEQFF
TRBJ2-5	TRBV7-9	CASSLGVETQYF
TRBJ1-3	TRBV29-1	CSVAAAAGNTIYF
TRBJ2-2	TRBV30	CAWSSRGSGELFF
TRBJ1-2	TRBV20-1	CSARIGGGYTF
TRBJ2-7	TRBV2	CASKKSHEQYF
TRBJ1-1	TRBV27	CASSWRQANTEAFF
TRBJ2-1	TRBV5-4	CASSLDSLNEQFF
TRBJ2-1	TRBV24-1	CATSDLQRGFNEQFF
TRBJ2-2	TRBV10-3	CAIKFAGDNTGELFF
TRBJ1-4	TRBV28	CASSPLDRENEKLFF
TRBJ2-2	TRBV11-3	CASSSPGLAGETGELFF
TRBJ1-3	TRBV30	CAWGQGNSGNTIYF
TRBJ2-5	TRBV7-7	CASSPSGGAQYF
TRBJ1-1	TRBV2	CASVLTIQVATEAFF
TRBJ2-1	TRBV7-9	CASSAYRDRNNEQFF
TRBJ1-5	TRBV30	CAWSVGRGSNQPQHF
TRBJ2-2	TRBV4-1	CASSQASRDTGELFF
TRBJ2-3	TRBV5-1	CASSLDGRGTDTQYF
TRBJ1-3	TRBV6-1	CASSDRGPGNTIYF
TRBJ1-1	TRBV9	CASSPLPGRYTEAFF
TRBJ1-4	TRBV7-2	CASSLSRATNEKLFF